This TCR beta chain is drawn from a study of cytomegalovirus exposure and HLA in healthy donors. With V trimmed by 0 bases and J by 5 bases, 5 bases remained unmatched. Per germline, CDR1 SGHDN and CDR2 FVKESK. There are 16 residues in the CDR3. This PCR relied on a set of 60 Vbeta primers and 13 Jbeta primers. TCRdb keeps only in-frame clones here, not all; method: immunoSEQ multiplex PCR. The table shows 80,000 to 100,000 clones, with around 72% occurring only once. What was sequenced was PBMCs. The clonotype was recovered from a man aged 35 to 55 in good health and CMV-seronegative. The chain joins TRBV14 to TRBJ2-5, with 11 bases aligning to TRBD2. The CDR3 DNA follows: TGTGCCAGCAGCCAAGATCGGGCTAGCGGGGGGGAGACCCAGTACTTC. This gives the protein CASSQDRASGGETQYF.